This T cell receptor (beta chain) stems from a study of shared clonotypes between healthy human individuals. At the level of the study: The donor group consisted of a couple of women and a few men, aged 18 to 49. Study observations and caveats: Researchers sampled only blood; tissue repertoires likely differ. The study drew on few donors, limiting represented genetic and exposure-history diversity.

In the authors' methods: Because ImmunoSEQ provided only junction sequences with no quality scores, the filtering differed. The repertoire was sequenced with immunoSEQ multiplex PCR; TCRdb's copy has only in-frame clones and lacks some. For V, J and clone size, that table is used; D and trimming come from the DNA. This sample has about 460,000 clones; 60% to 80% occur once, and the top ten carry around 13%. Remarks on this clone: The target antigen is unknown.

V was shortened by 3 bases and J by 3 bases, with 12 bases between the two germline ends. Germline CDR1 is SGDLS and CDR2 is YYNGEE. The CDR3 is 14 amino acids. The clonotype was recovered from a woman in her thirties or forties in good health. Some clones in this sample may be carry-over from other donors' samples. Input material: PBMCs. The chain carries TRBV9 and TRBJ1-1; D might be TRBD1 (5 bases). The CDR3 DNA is TGTGCCAGCAGCGCCCAGGGTCGTGACACTGAAGCTTTCTTT. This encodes CASSAQGRDTEAFF. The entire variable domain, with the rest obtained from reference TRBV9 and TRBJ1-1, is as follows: DSGVTQTPKHLITATGQRVTLRCSPRSGDLSVYWYQQSLDQGLQFLIQYYNGEERAKGNILERFSAQQFPDLHSELNLSSLELGDSALYFCASSAQGRDTEAFFGQGTRLTVV.